The next 27 T cell receptor beta chains were all read from a single sample in a study of OX40 agonist ivuxolimab in advanced cancers. Using immunoSEQ multiplex PCR, the repertoire was profiled, and TCRdb retains in-frame clones only, with some absent. The table records 30,000 to 40,000 clones, roughly three quarters of them present only once. Source: CD4+ or CD8+ T cells sorted from blood, taken in a trial of the OX40 agonist ivuxolimab. These receptors were taken from an adult with an advanced solid tumor such as melanoma, head and neck, liver or kidney cancer.

The V and J genes are TRBV7-6 and TRBJ2-7; TRBD2 aligns across 10 bases. Germline V gene data show CDR1 as SGHVS and CDR2 as FNYEAQ. This CDR3 is 18 amino acids long. The J segment lost 3 bases and the V segment lost 1 base, leaving 12 bases of the junction unmatched. CDR3 DNA: TGTGCCAGCAGCTTAGAAACTGGTGGAGCGGGGGGGCTCTACGAGCAGTACTTC. This gives the protein CASSLETGGAGGLYEQYF.

The rearrangement links TRBV15 to TRBJ2-7; D perhaps matches TRBD1 (6 bases). Germline loops: CDR1 LNHNV, CDR2 YYDKDF (reference sequence). The CDR3 is 14 residues long. Trimming pared 0 bases from V and 3 bases from J, leaving 9 bases between. As DNA, the CDR3 is TGTGCCACCAGCAGAGAGATACAGGGCTACGAGCAGTACTTC. Translating gives CATSREIQGYEQYF.

This clone occurred a few times. The chain has TRBV6-5 and TRBJ1-2; perhaps TRBD1 as D (6 bases). The germline V gene has CDR1 MNHEY and CDR2 SVGAGI. The germline V and J ends were trimmed by 7 bases and 2 bases, with 17 bases remaining between them. CDR3 length: 15 residues. This CDR3 reads CASTYPTGINYGYTF. CDR3 coding DNA: TGTGCCAGCACCTACCCCACAGGGATCAACTATGGCTACACCTTC.

The chain carries TRBV28 and TRBJ2-5, with D possibly being TRBD1 (6 bases). Trimming shortened V by 1 base and J by 2 bases, and 14 bases separated the two germline ends. Germline values: CDR1 MDHEN, CDR2 SYDVKM. This CDR3 contains 16 residues. CDR3 sequence reads: CASSLYAPGEQETQYF. The CDR3 region has the DNA TGTGCCAGCAGTTTATATGCCCCAGGGGAGCAAGAGACCCAGTACTTC.

The chain carries TRBV11-2 and TRBJ2-6; D gene ambiguous. The germline gives CDR1 SGHAT, CDR2 FQNNGV. The CDR3 covers 18 residues. Deletions cut 6 bases from V and 0 bases from J, with 18 bases between. The CDR3: CASRPQGPGPSGANVLTF. CDR3 nucleotide sequence: TGTGCCAGCAGGCCACAAGGTCCCGGCCCCTCTGGGGCCAACGTCCTGACTTTC.

The chain recombines TRBV7-2 with TRBJ2-1, with 8 bases matching TRBD2. CDR1 is SGHTA and CDR2 is FQGNSA in the germline V gene. The CDR3 spans 16 residues. After removal of 6 bases from V and 4 bases from J, the junction contained 11 bases not matched to a gene. CDR3 region: CASSQFPAGVYNEQFF. Here the CDR3 DNA reads TGTGCCAGCAGTCAATTTCCAGCGGGGGTTTACAATGAGCAGTTCTTC.

The chain couples TRBV5-1 to TRBJ1-1, with 7 nucleotides matching TRBD1. The germline V gene has CDR1 SGHRS and CDR2 YFSETQ. This CDR3 has 14 residues. Germline trimming cut 0 bases from V and 4 bases from J; bases unmatched to any gene: 3. This chain's CDR3 is CASSLGQGGTEAFF. The CDR3 nucleotides read TGCGCCAGCAGCTTGGGACAGGGTGGCACTGAAGCTTTCTTT.

V usage is TRBV5-1 and J usage is TRBJ1-1; D is possibly TRBD1 (5 bases). Germline CDR1 is SGHRS and CDR2 is YFSETQ. Trimming left V 0 bases short and J 3 bases short, with 18 bases between. This CDR3 spans 17 amino acids. DNA for the CDR3: TGCGCCAGCAGCTTGGTGCTGGGGCGGACTCCTTACACTGAAGCTTTCTTT. This sequence encodes CASSLVLGRTPYTEAFF.

This chain joins TRBV5-6 and TRBJ1-5, with 8 bases matching TRBD1. This CDR3 is built from 15 residues. Germline lookup yields CDR1 SGHDT and CDR2 YYEEEE. The ends lost 4 bases at V and 0 bases at J; junction bases unmatched: 3. In DNA form, the CDR3 reads TGTGCCAGCAGCCTACAGGGGGTTAGCAATCAGCCCCAGCATTTT. Protein sequence: CASSLQGVSNQPQHF.

V and J are TRBV29-1 and TRBJ2-7; maybe TRBD2 (5 bases). Trimming shortened V by 5 bases and J by 5 bases, and 16 bases separated the two germline ends. Germline assignment: CDR1 SQVTM and CDR2 ANQGSEA. The CDR3 runs 13 residues. In nucleotides, the CDR3 is TGCAGCGTTACACGCGGGCTTTCTGACGAGCAGTACTTC. Translating it yields CSVTRGLSDEQYF.

This clone was seen only a few times. V usage is TRBV28 and J usage is TRBJ2-4; 9 nucleotides line up with TRBD2. This CDR3 has 17 residues. The V segment lost 6 bases and the J segment 8 bases; nucleotides outside the gene matches: 17. Germline CDR1 is MDHEN and CDR2 is SYDVKM. CDR3 sequence: CASSPGSGGRGWYIQYF. The CDR3 DNA reads TGTGCCAGCAGCCCCGGGAGTGGCGGGAGGGGATGGTACATTCAGTACTTC.

J is TRBJ1-4 and V is TRBV29-1; no reliable D call. Germline CDR1 reads SQVTM; CDR2 reads ANQGSEA. Trimming took off 4 bases at V and 5 bases at J, with 11 bases between the two ends. The CDR3 length is 13 residues. This CDR3 is CSVARTRNEKLFF. As DNA, the CDR3 is TGCAGCGTTGCTCGTACCAGGAATGAAAAACTGTTTTTT.

This chain connects TRBV7-8 to TRBJ2-5, with 11 bases fitting TRBD1. Germline assignment: CDR1 SGHVS and CDR2 FQNEAQ. There are 15 residues in the CDR3. V was pared by 5 bases and J by 3 bases, with 5 bases of the junction left unmatched. The CDR3 sequence: CASSPWTGGKETQYF. CDR3 bases: TGTGCCAGCAGCCCCTGGACAGGGGGCAAAGAGACCCAGTACTTC. Complete variable domain (other parts from reference TRBV7-8 and TRBJ2-5): GAGVSQSPRYKVAKRGQDVALRCDPISGHVSLFWYQQALGQGPEFLTYFQNEAQLDKSGLPSDRFFAERPEGSVSTLKIQRTQQEDSAVYLCASSPWTGGKETQYFGPGTRLLVL.

The chain combines TRBV9 with TRBJ2-3, with 8 bases identical to TRBD1. This CDR3 region has 13 residues. Trimming at V came to 3 bases and at J to 4 bases, leaving 1 base not matched to a gene. Germline V gives CDR1 SGDLS, CDR2 YYNGEE. The CDR3 spells CASSATGADTQYF. The CDR3 coding sequence is TGTGCCAGCAGCGCGACAGGGGCAGATACGCAGTATTTT.

This rearrangement joins TRBV7-6 to TRBJ2-5; TRBD1 might be the D (5 bases). The CDR3 is 17 amino acids. CDR1 SGHVS and CDR2 FNYEAQ come from the germline V gene. The V and J ends lost 4 bases and 1 base respectively, with 19 bases between them. The CDR3 reads CASSSLGAHTLQETQYF. As DNA, the CDR3 is TGTGCCAGCAGCTCCCTAGGGGCCCACACTCTCCAAGAGACCCAGTACTTC. The complete variable domain, with remaining parts taken from reference TRBV7-6 and TRBJ2-5, reads GAGVSQSPRYKVTKRGQDVALRCDPISGHVSLYWYRQALGQGPEFLTYFNYEAQQDKSGLPNDRFSAERPEGSISTLTIQRTEQRDSAMYRCASSSLGAHTLQETQYFGPGTRLLVL.

V gene TRBV28 combines with J gene TRBJ1-5, with TRBD1 as a possible D gene (5 bases). Germline V gene sequence: CDR1 MDHEN, CDR2 SYDVKM. Trimming cost V 8 bases and J 1 base, with 15 bases left between them. There are 15 residues in the CDR3. Written as DNA, the CDR3 is TGTGCCAGCCAGAGGGGCTCTACCAGCAATCAGCCCCAGCATTTT. Its translation: CASQRGSTSNQPQHF.

V gene TRBV9 combines with J gene TRBJ2-7; a possible D gene is TRBD2 (5 bases). V was cut by 0 bases and J by 0 bases, with 13 bases left in between. The CDR3 totals 16 residues. Per the germline V gene, CDR1 is SGDLS and CDR2 is YYNGEE. CDR3 amino acids: CASSVGVGGYSYEQYF. Written as DNA, the CDR3 is TGTGCCAGCAGCGTAGGGGTTGGCGGGTACTCCTACGAGCAGTACTTC. The full variable domain, completed using reference TRBV9 and TRBJ2-7, is DSGVTQTPKHLITATGQRVTLRCSPRSGDLSVYWYQQSLDQGLQFLIQYYNGEERAKGNILERFSAQQFPDLHSELNLSSLELGDSALYFCASSVGVGGYSYEQYFGPGTRLTVT.

The rearrangement joins TRBV7-3 to TRBJ1-1, with 9 bases fitting TRBD1. The ends lost 4 bases at V and 3 bases at J; junction bases unmatched: 6. This CDR3 comprises 15 residues. Germline lookup yields CDR1 SGHTA and CDR2 FQGTGA. CDR3 region: CASSSVQGADTEAFF. The CDR3 DNA reads TGTGCCAGCAGCTCTGTACAGGGGGCGGACACTGAAGCTTTCTTT. The variable domain in full, with the rest retrieved from reference TRBV7-3 and TRBJ1-1, is GAGVSQTPSNKVTEKGKYVELRCDPISGHTALYWYRQSLGQGPEFLIYFQGTGAADDSGLPNDRFFAVRPEGSVSTLKIQRTERGDSAVYLCASSSVQGADTEAFFGQGTRLTVV.

The V and J genes are TRBV7-9 and TRBJ1-4; 12 nucleotides line up with TRBD1. J gave up 8 bases and V 7 bases, and 8 bases lay outside the gene matches. This CDR3 is built from 15 residues. The germline V gene has CDR1 SEHNR and CDR2 FQNEAQ (reference sequence). The CDR3 protein is CASTYPGQGAEKLFF. The CDR3 DNA is TGTGCCAGCACCTATCCGGGACAGGGGGCAGAAAAACTGTTTTTT.

This clone has only one observation. The gene calls are TRBV18 and TRBJ1-3; D is undetermined. V lost 5 bases, J lost 0 bases, and 11 bases lay in between. Germline CDR1 is KGHSH and CDR2 is LQKENI. The CDR3 totals 15 residues. DNA of the CDR3: TGTGCCAGCTCAAGCAGCATAAGCTCTGGAAACACCATATATTTT. Amino acid sequence: CASSSSISSGNTIYF.

V usage is TRBV6-1 and J usage is TRBJ2-2; D is undetermined. V lost 4 bases to trimming and J lost 5 bases, with 17 bases between them. The CDR3 runs to 16 residues. Germline assignment: CDR1 MNHNS and CDR2 SASEGT. The CDR3 region has the DNA TGTGCCAGCAGTGTAGGCTGGGGAAAATTGACCGGGGAGCTGTTTTTT. Its protein is CASSVGWGKLTGELFF.

This sequence joins TRBV7-9 and TRBJ2-1, with 15 bases that match TRBD2. J lost 0 bases, V lost 5 bases, and 5 bases had no gene match. CDR1 SEHNR and CDR2 FQNEAQ come from the germline V gene (reference sequence). There are 18 residues in the CDR3. CDR3 bases: TGTGCCAGCAGCGGCCGGACTAGCGGGAGGGCCTCCTACAATGAGCAGTTCTTC. Its translation: CASSGRTSGRASYNEQFF.

CDR3 nucleotide sequence: TGTGCCAGCAAAATAGACAGGAGCTCCTACAATGAGCAGTTCTTC. Translating it yields CASKIDRSSYNEQFF. The rearrangement links TRBV28 to TRBJ2-1; possible D gene TRBD1, 6 bases. The CDR3 covers 15 residues. Germline CDR1 MDHEN, CDR2 SYDVKM. The germline V and J ends were trimmed by 7 bases and 0 bases, with 13 bases remaining between them.

The CDR3 nucleotides are TGTGCCAGCATTGCAGGGGCCCTGAGCACTGAAGCTTTCTTT. Its translation: CASIAGALSTEAFF. The V and J genes are TRBV6-5 and TRBJ1-1, with D perhaps matching TRBD1 (6 bases). The CDR3 spans 14 residues. Germline CDR1 MNHEY, CDR2 SVGAGI. V was shortened by 7 bases and J by 4 bases, with 16 bases between the two germline ends.

The J gene is TRBJ2-1, the V gene TRBV19, with 9 bases matching TRBD1. Germline values: CDR1 LNHDA, CDR2 SQIVND (reference sequence). The CDR3 length is 15 residues. J was trimmed by 8 bases and V by 6 bases; bases with no gene match: 11. The CDR3 loop is CASSDGTGYIHEQFF. CDR3 coding DNA: TGTGCCAGTAGCGACGGGACAGGGTATATCCATGAGCAGTTCTTC.

The gene calls are TRBV5-8 and TRBJ1-4; D is ambiguous. The CDR3 is made up of 16 amino acids. With 0 bases removed from V and 3 bases from J, the gap between germline ends came to 12 bases. Germline CDR1 reads SGHTS; CDR2 reads YDEGEE. The CDR3 DNA is TGTGCCAGCAGCTTGGCCTGGCAGGCTTCTAATGAAAAACTGTTTTTT. Its translation: CASSLAWQASNEKLFF. Full variable domain (rest looked up from reference TRBV5-8 and TRBJ1-4): EAGVTQSPTHLIKTRGQQATLRCSPISGHTSVYWYQQALGLGLQFLLWYDEGEERNRGNFPPRFSGRQFPNYSSELNVNALELEDSALYLCASSLAWQASNEKLFFGSGTQLSVL.

This chain connects TRBV6-1 to TRBJ1-3; D is undetermined. This CDR3 has 14 residues. Looked up from germline, CDR1 is MNHNS and CDR2 is SASEGT. V was clipped by 5 bases and J by 2 bases, with 10 bases between them. The CDR3 DNA reads as TGTGCCAGCAGTCTTTTAGGAACTGGAAACACCATATATTTT. It is translated as CASSLLGTGNTIYF.